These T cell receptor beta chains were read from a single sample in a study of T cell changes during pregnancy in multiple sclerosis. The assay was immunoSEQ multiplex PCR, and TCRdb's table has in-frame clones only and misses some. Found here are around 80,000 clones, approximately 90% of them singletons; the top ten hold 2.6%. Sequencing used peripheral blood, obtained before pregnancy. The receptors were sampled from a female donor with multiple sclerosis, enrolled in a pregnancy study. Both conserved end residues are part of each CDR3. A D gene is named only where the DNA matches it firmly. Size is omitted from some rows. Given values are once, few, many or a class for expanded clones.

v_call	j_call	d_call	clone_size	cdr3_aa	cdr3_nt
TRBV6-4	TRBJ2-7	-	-	CASSSPQGLREQYF	TGTGCCAGCAGTTCCCCCCAGGGACTGAGGGAGCAGTACTTC
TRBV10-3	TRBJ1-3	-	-	CAITPTEYAGNTIYF	TGTGCCATCACTCCGACAGAATATGCTGGAAACACCATATATTTT
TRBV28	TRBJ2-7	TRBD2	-	CASSLLSSGSGEQYF	TGTGCCAGCAGTTTATTGTCTAGCGGGAGTGGCGAGCAGTACTTC
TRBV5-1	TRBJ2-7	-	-	CASSTRTGTFYEQYF	TGCGCCAGCAGCACCCGAACAGGGACATTTTACGAGCAGTACTTC
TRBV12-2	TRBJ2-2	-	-	CASRLSSGLAGDNGELFF	TGTGCAAGTCGCTTATCCTCGGGACTAGCGGGAGACAACGGGGAGCTGTTTTTT
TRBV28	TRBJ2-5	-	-	CASSPTGSGETQYF	TGTGCCAGCAGCCCTACAGGGTCGGGAGAGACCCAGTACTTC
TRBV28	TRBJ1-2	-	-	CASTLSGNYGYTF	TGTGCCAGCACCCTAAGCGGGAATTATGGCTACACCTTC
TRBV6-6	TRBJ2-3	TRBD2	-	CASSYISGSTDTQYF	TGTGCCAGCAGCTACATTAGCGGGAGCACAGATACGCAGTATTTT
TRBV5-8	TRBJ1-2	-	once	CASRTGSLRYGYTF	TGTGCCAGCAGAACAGGGTCGCTTCGTTATGGCTACACCTTC
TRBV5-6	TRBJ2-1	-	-	CASSLGRLSAYNEQFF	TGTGCCAGCAGCTTGGGGAGGTTATCTGCCTACAATGAGCAGTTCTTC